Shown below are 28 T cell receptor beta chains from a single sample sequenced in a study of cytomegalovirus exposure and HLA in healthy donors. Vbeta (60) and Jbeta (13) primers were used in the PCR. Sequencing was performed with immunoSEQ multiplex PCR; in TCRdb, only in-frame clones are kept and a portion is missing. Of about 140,000 clones in the sample, approximately 78% were seen once. The source material was PBMCs. These receptors were obtained from a female donor in good health and CMV-seronegative.

A note on this clone: Its ends do not fully match the called genes, so a read error is possible. Additional DNA sequences in this sample encode the identical CDR3. CDR3 sequence (DNA): TGTGCCAGCAGTCTCCTGGGGGCCACTGAAGCCTTCTTT. Translation: CASSLLGATEAFF. This chain joins TRBV27 and TRBJ1-1; possible D gene TRBD1, 6 bases. The germline CDR1 and CDR2 sequences are MNHEY and SMNVEV (reference sequence). The CDR3 sequence is 13 residues long.

The gene calls are TRBV5-6 and TRBJ1-2, with D possibly being TRBD1 (5 bases). The CDR3 spans 14 residues. V lost 2 bases, J lost 7 bases, and 15 bases lay in between. Germline CDR1 SGHDT, CDR2 YYEEEE. The CDR3 protein is CASSFPGGMSGYTF. The CDR3 nucleotides are TGTGCCAGCAGCTTTCCCGGGGGTATGAGTGGCTACACCTTC.

This chain links TRBV4-2 with TRBJ2-5; D possibly corresponds to TRBD2 (7 bases). Germline-derived CDR1 and CDR2 are LGHNA and YNFKEQ. V lost 2 bases, J lost 5 bases, and 24 bases lay in between. CDR3 length: 18 amino acids. CDR3 protein: CASSQKGGAGAYVETQYF. The CDR3 DNA reads TGTGCCAGCAGCCAAAAAGGGGGGGCAGGGGCCTATGTTGAGACCCAGTACTTC.

The V and J genes are TRBV10-2 and TRBJ1-1; no definite D call. From germline, CDR1 is WSHSY and CDR2 SAAADI. The CDR3 has 14 amino acids. Trimming took off 8 bases at V and 6 bases at J, with 19 bases between the two ends. CDR3 region: CASGARGVGSEAFF. The CDR3 bases are TGCGCCAGCGGAGCCCGGGGAGTGGGATCTGAAGCTTTCTTT.

The chain recombines TRBV10-1 with TRBJ1-4; 8 bases agree with TRBD1. Germline loops: CDR1 WNHNN, CDR2 SYGVQD (reference sequence). The CDR3 has 15 amino acids. The junction had 7 bases not matched to a gene; V was cut back by 6 bases and J by 4 bases. The CDR3 region is CASSPQGGNNEKLFF. As DNA, the CDR3 is TGCGCCAGCAGCCCACAGGGGGGTAATAATGAAAAACTGTTTTTT.

The V call is TRBV12-5, the J call TRBJ1-2, with D perhaps matching TRBD1 (5 bases). The CDR3 has 13 amino acids. Germline V gene data show CDR1 as LGHNT and CDR2 as FRNRAP. V was shortened by 6 bases and J by 7 bases, with 15 bases between the two germline ends. This CDR3 reads CASGIGVRRGYTF. The CDR3 DNA is TGTGCTAGTGGGATAGGGGTGAGGCGTGGCTACACCTTC.

This chain connects TRBV2 to TRBJ1-5, with D uncertain. Per germline, CDR1 SNHLY and CDR2 FYNNEI. V was shortened by 5 bases and J by 4 bases, with 15 bases between the two germline ends. The CDR3 covers 15 residues. CDR3: CASSNMGAKNQPQHF. CDR3 bases: TGTGCCAGCAGTAATATGGGCGCAAAAAATCAGCCCCAGCATTTT.

The V call is TRBV30, the J call TRBJ1-2; TRBD1 is a possible D gene (5 bases). The CDR3 totals 15 residues. The V end was cut by 0 bases, the J end by 2 bases, with 13 bases between. The germline gives CDR1 GTSNPN, CDR2 SVGIG (reference sequence). The CDR3 DNA reads as TGTGCCTGGAGTGTTGGGGTTGCAGGGAACTATGGCTACACCTTC. It translates to CAWSVGVAGNYGYTF.

This clone was seen only once. V usage is TRBV11-2 and J usage is TRBJ2-1; perhaps TRBD1 as D (5 bases). Germline-derived CDR1 and CDR2 are SGHAT and FQNNGV. V lost 3 bases and J lost 7, with 16 bases in between. This CDR3 is built from 15 residues. CDR3 residues: CASSFSSQGWNEQFF. In DNA form, the CDR3 reads TGTGCCAGCAGCTTCTCTTCCCAGGGATGGAATGAGCAGTTCTTC. The full variable domain, completed using reference TRBV11-2 and TRBJ2-1, is EAGVAQSPRYKIIEKRQSVAFWCNPISGHATLYWYQQILGQGPKLLIQFQNNGVVDDSQLPKDRFSAERLKGVDSTLKIQPAKLEDSAVYLCASSFSSQGWNEQFFGPGTRLTVL.

As concerns this clone: Compared with germline, one end of the junction differs, possibly owing to a read error. The chain is built from TRBV7-9 and TRBJ2-7; no definite D call. Germline assignment: CDR1 SEHNR and CDR2 FQNEAQ (reference sequence). The length of the CDR3 is 15 residues. The CDR3 reads CSSSLDLRAVSEQYF. DNA of the CDR3: TGTTCCAGCAGCTTAGATTTGCGCGCGGTTTCCGAGCAGTACTTC.

The chain joins TRBV7-2 to TRBJ2-7, with 9 bases identical to TRBD2. V trimming: 3 bases; J trimming: 4 bases; junction bases outside the gene matches: 4. Germline lookup yields CDR1 SGHTA and CDR2 FQGNSA. There are 14 residues in the CDR3. The CDR3 DNA reads TGTGCCAGCAGCTTTAGCGGGAGAACGTACGAGCAGTACTTC. Its protein is CASSFSGRTYEQYF.

In its sample, this clone was seen once. The rearrangement links TRBV5-1 to TRBJ2-5; the match to TRBD2 covers 11 bases. With the DNA end fitting TRBJ2-7 better, the J assignment may be wrong. Germline CDR1 and CDR2: SGHRS and YFSETQ. This CDR3 has 14 residues. CDR3 residues: CASSLVAGGYEQYF. DNA for the CDR3: TGCGCCAGCAGCCTTGTAGCGGGAGGGTACGAGCAGTACTTC.

The CDR3 sequence: CASRFRDRGGEQFF. The CDR3 DNA follows: TGTGCCAGCAGGTTCCGGGACAGGGGAGGTGAGCAGTTCTTC. The V gene is TRBV11-2, the J gene TRBJ2-1; TRBD1 matches at 10 bases. This CDR3 contains 14 residues. Looked up from germline, CDR1 is SGHAT and CDR2 is FQNNGV. Trimming at V came to 6 bases and at J to 9 bases, leaving 8 bases not matched to a gene.

The chain uses TRBV28 and TRBJ2-1; 9 positions match TRBD2. The V gene's germline CDR1 is MDHEN and CDR2 SYDVKM. This CDR3 is built from 15 residues. V lost 6 bases, J lost 6 bases, and 9 bases stayed unmatched. CDR3 DNA sequence: TGTGCCAGCAGATTCCCGGGACTAGCTATCAATGAGCAGTTCTTC. Translated, it gives CASRFPGLAINEQFF.

The chain carries TRBV5-1 and TRBJ2-5; TRBD2 matches at 10 bases. The CDR3 is 15 amino acids. The junction had 6 bases not matched to a gene; V was cut back by 2 bases and J by 5 bases. CDR1 is SGHRS, CDR2 YFSETQ, per germline. The CDR3 coding sequence is TGCGCCAGCAGCTTCTTAGCGGGAGGCGGGGAGACCCAGTACTTC. Translated, it gives CASSFLAGGGETQYF.

This clone showed up just once. The rearrangement links TRBV5-8 to TRBJ2-3; weak D call: TRBD1 (5 bases). Per germline, CDR1 SGHTS and CDR2 YDEGEE. The length of the CDR3 is 13 residues. V was shortened by 7 bases and J by 2 bases, with 11 bases between the two germline ends. This chain's CDR3 is CASARDHTDTQYF. The CDR3, as DNA: TGTGCCAGCGCCAGGGATCACACAGATACGCAGTATTTT.

Written as DNA, the CDR3 is TGCGCCAGCAGCTTGGGGCTAGCGGGAGTTGATGAGCAGTTCTTC. Translated: CASSLGLAGVDEQFF. The chain uses TRBV5-1 and TRBJ2-1, with TRBD2 identical over 10 bases. Per the germline V gene, CDR1 is SGHRS and CDR2 is YFSETQ. This CDR3 has 15 amino acids. The J segment lost 8 bases and the V segment lost 0 bases, leaving 5 bases of the junction unmatched. The complete variable domain, with remaining parts taken from reference TRBV5-1 and TRBJ2-1, reads KAGVTQTPRYLIKTRGQQVTLSCSPISGHRSVSWYQQTPGQGLQFLFEYFSETQRNKGNFPGRFSGRQFSNSRSEMNVSTLELGDSALYLCASSLGLAGVDEQFFGPGTRLTVL.

The V and J genes are TRBV27 and TRBJ2-7, with TRBD1 identical over 7 bases. With V trimmed by 5 bases and J by 4 bases, 8 bases remained unmatched. The V gene's germline CDR1 is MNHEY and CDR2 SMNVEV (reference sequence). This CDR3 spans 14 amino acids. DNA of the CDR3: TGTGCCAGCAGTATCCTGAACAGGGGTTACGAGCAGTACTTC. It specifies CASSILNRGYEQYF.

The V call is TRBV19, the J call TRBJ1-1, with 7 positions matching TRBD1. This CDR3 comprises 15 residues. The V gene end was trimmed by 3 bases and the J gene end by 6 bases; junction bases not matched to a gene: 10. CDR1 and CDR2 from the germline V gene are LNHDA and SQIVND (reference sequence). CDR3 bases: TGTGCCAGTAGTATCAAAACGGGACAGAGTTCTGAAGCTTTCTTT. It encodes CASSIKTGQSSEAFF.

The chain employs TRBV30 and TRBJ2-3; a possible D gene is TRBD1 (5 bases). The CDR3 spans 15 residues. V shed 0 bases and J shed 5 bases, with 15 bases lying between them. Germline lookup yields CDR1 GTSNPN and CDR2 SVGIG (reference sequence). The CDR3 DNA follows: TGTGCCTGGAGTGTATTTGGGGCCAGAGGAGATACGCAGTATTTT. This encodes CAWSVFGARGDTQYF.

V is TRBV6-1 and J is TRBJ2-3; tentatively, D is TRBD2 (5 bases). The CDR3 is 13 amino acids. The V end was cut by 3 bases, the J end by 8 bases, with 12 bases between. Germline CDR1 reads MNHNS; CDR2 reads SASEGT. The CDR3 here is CASSERARGTQYF. In nucleotides, the CDR3 is TGTGCCAGCAGTGAGAGGGCCCGGGGTACGCAGTATTTT.

The genes are TRBV4-1 and TRBJ1-5; possible D gene TRBD1, 5 bases. Trimming took 1 base from V and 6 from J, leaving 10 bases between them. CDR1 is MGHRA, CDR2 YSYEKL, per germline. The CDR3 is made up of 14 amino acids. CDR3 amino acids: CASSQAQGTQPQHF. In DNA form, the CDR3 reads TGCGCCAGCAGCCAAGCTCAGGGCACTCAGCCCCAGCATTTT.

This rearrangement joins TRBV28 to TRBJ2-4; TRBD1 might be the D (6 bases). Germline V gene data show CDR1 as MDHEN and CDR2 as SYDVKM. Deletions cut 1 base from V and 0 bases from J, with 7 bases between. This CDR3 contains 15 residues. CDR3 residues: CASSLLDRAKNIQYF. The CDR3 nucleotides are TGTGCCAGCAGTTTATTGGACAGAGCCAAAAACATTCAGTACTTC.

Judged by abundance, this clone is medium-sized. CDR3 nucleotide sequence: TGTGCCAGCAGCTTAAGGCAGGGAACAGATACGCAGTATTTT. Protein: CASSLRQGTDTQYF. The gene calls are TRBV7-6 and TRBJ2-3; the D gene is possibly TRBD1 (5 bases). Germline assignment: CDR1 SGHVS and CDR2 FNYEAQ. With 2 bases removed from V and 3 bases from J, the gap between germline ends came to 9 bases. This CDR3 has 14 amino acids.

The chain recombines TRBV14 with TRBJ2-7; TRBD1 matches 10 bases. Losses at the gene ends were 5 bases for V and 3 bases for J; bases not matched to a gene: 4. Looked up from germline, CDR1 is SGHDN and CDR2 is FVKESK. The CDR3 length is 14 residues. Here the CDR3 reads CASSDRGRGYEQYF. The CDR3 nucleotides read TGTGCCAGCAGCGACAGGGGGCGCGGCTACGAGCAGTACTTC.

J is TRBJ2-7 and V is TRBV28; possible D gene TRBD2, 6 bases. Germline V gene sequence: CDR1 MDHEN, CDR2 SYDVKM. The V and J ends lost 6 bases and 7 bases respectively, with 19 bases between them. CDR3 length: 14 residues. CDR3 DNA sequence: TGTGCCAGCAGCCTGATCGGGCTAAGCGGGGAGCAGTACTTC. This gives the protein CASSLIGLSGEQYF.

The gene calls are TRBV19 and TRBJ1-1; possible D gene TRBD1, 6 bases. The CDR3 has 14 residues. Germline values: CDR1 LNHDA, CDR2 SQIVND (reference sequence). Trimming removed 10 bases from V and 0 bases from J, with 15 bases in between. CDR3 sequence reads: CATRYGQLNTEAFF. In DNA, the CDR3 is TGTGCCACCAGATATGGACAGCTGAACACTGAAGCTTTCTTT.

The chain employs TRBV6-1 and TRBJ1-3; no definite D call. Germline CDR1 and CDR2: MNHNS and SASEGT. This CDR3 region has 15 residues. V lost 4 bases to trimming and J lost 4 bases, with 14 bases between them. The CDR3 bases are TGTGCCAGCAGTGCTTTATCGGGGAGAGGAAACACCATATATTTT. Protein sequence: CASSALSGRGNTIYF.